This TCR beta chain was observed in a study of shared clonotypes between healthy human individuals. Under the authors' procedure: Owing to the provision of junction-only sequences devoid of quality scores by immunoSEQ, filtering differed. Repertoires were generated with immunoSEQ multiplex PCR, while TCRdb's copy carries only in-frame clones and drops some. Clone size and the V and J calls come from that table; the DNA yielded D and trimming. The sample contains 450,000 to 500,000 clones, 60% to 85% of which appear only once. Germline-derived CDR1 and CDR2 are MNHEY and SMNVEV (reference sequence). The CDR3 contains 15 residues. Trimming took off 3 bases at V and 0 bases at J, with 6 bases between the two ends. Points on this clone: Its specificity is unknown.

Whole-study findings and limits: Clonotype sharing among donors, it was expected, would be affected by sequencing depth.

None of the donors, who were healthy HIV-negative adults, had recently had acute infections or vaccinations. Sequenced sample: PBMCs. This TCR was recovered from a woman aged 40 to 55 in good health. Some clones in this sample may be carry-over from other donors' samples. The chain recombines TRBV27 with TRBJ2-6, with unresolved D. In DNA form, the CDR3 reads TGTGCCAGCAGTTTTGCGAGCTCTGGGGCCAACGTCCTGACTTTC. This sequence encodes CASSFASSGANVLTF.